A selection of T cell receptor beta chains follows, all from one sample in a study of vaccination effects on CD4 cells after COVID-19. These receptors' targets are unknown. The data were produced by immunoSEQ multiplex PCR, yet TCRdb's version contains in-frame clones alone and is incomplete. The profile shows approximately 45,000 clones, 60% to 80% of them singletons. The sequencing used CD4+ T cells from PBMCs cultured without peptide, collected before COVID-19 vaccination. Every receptor here comes from a human donor who had a prior SARS-CoV-2 infection. Both conserved end residues are part of each CDR3. The D gene is left open where the match is weak. Some rows have no size entry. The others give once, few or many, or a class for an expanded clone.

clone_size: NA; v_call: TRBV30; j_call: TRBJ1-1; d_call: NA; cdr3_aa: CAWSVTGTMNTEAFF; cdr3_nt: TGTGCCTGGAGTGTAACAGGGACAATGAACACTGAAGCTTTCTTT
clone_size: NA; v_call: TRBV11-3; j_call: TRBJ1-2; d_call: NA; cdr3_aa: CASSRAGQFYGYTF; cdr3_nt: TGTGCCAGCAGCCGAGCCGGACAGTTCTATGGCTACACCTTC
clone_size: once; v_call: TRBV2; j_call: TRBJ2-7; d_call: NA; cdr3_aa: CATGDDKWSYEQYF; cdr3_nt: TGTGCCACAGGGGACGATAAGTGGTCCTACGAGCAGTACTTC
clone_size: NA; v_call: TRBV18; j_call: TRBJ2-5; d_call: NA; cdr3_aa: CASSPQGRAQETQYF; cdr3_nt: TGTGCCAGCTCACCACAGGGCAGGGCGCAAGAGACCCAGTACTTC
clone_size: NA; v_call: TRBV27; j_call: TRBJ2-3; d_call: TRBD2; cdr3_aa: CASSQRLAGGSTDTQYF; cdr3_nt: TGTGCCAGCAGTCAGAGACTAGCGGGGGGGAGCACAGATACGCAGTATTTT
clone_size: NA; v_call: TRBV5-6; j_call: TRBJ1-5; d_call: NA; cdr3_aa: CASSLGTSRPQHF; cdr3_nt: TGTGCCAGCAGCTTGGGGACCAGTCGGCCCCAGCATTTT
clone_size: NA; v_call: TRBV11-3; j_call: TRBJ2-3; d_call: TRBD1; cdr3_aa: CASSKGQGTDTQYF; cdr3_nt: TGTGCCAGCAGCAAGGGACAGGGCACAGATACGCAGTATTTT
clone_size: NA; v_call: TRBV5-5; j_call: TRBJ1-2; d_call: NA; cdr3_aa: CASSPRLGPQNGYTF; cdr3_nt: TGTGCCAGCAGCCCCCGATTGGGACCTCAAAATGGCTACACCTTC
clone_size: NA; v_call: TRBV23-1; j_call: TRBJ1-4; d_call: NA; cdr3_aa: CASRPRENEKLFF; cdr3_nt: TGCGCCAGCAGGCCAAGGGAGAATGAAAAACTGTTTTTT
clone_size: few; v_call: TRBV19; j_call: TRBJ1-4; d_call: NA; cdr3_aa: CASSRNEKLFF; cdr3_nt: TGTGCCAGTAGCAGGAATGAAAAACTGTTTTTT
clone_size: few; v_call: TRBV27; j_call: TRBJ2-3; d_call: NA; cdr3_aa: CASSLLTMGLGADTQYF; cdr3_nt: TGTGCCAGCAGTTTATTGACGATGGGACTTGGGGCAGATACGCAGTATTTT
clone_size: NA; v_call: TRBV5-1; j_call: TRBJ1-4; d_call: TRBD1; cdr3_aa: CASSSQTGGDEKLFF; cdr3_nt: TGCGCCAGCAGCTCGCAGACAGGGGGCGATGAAAAACTGTTTTTT
clone_size: few; v_call: TRBV6-6; j_call: TRBJ1-5; d_call: TRBD1; cdr3_aa: CASRRGQGGQPQHF; cdr3_nt: TGTGCCAGCAGGCGGGGACAGGGCGGTCAGCCCCAGCATTTT
clone_size: once; v_call: TRBV5-1; j_call: TRBJ2-1; d_call: NA; cdr3_aa: CASSLYGQYYNEQFF; cdr3_nt: TGCGCCAGCAGCTTGTATGGACAGTACTACAATGAGCAGTTCTTC
clone_size: NA; v_call: TRBV11-3; j_call: TRBJ1-1; d_call: NA; cdr3_aa: CASSLGHIPEAFF; cdr3_nt: TGTGCCAGCAGCTTAGGACACATTCCTGAAGCTTTCTTT
clone_size: NA; v_call: TRBV7-8; j_call: TRBJ2-7; d_call: NA; cdr3_aa: CASSLAIFSYEQYF; cdr3_nt: TGTGCCAGCAGCTTAGCTATATTCTCCTACGAGCAGTACTTC
clone_size: NA; v_call: TRBV2; j_call: TRBJ2-2; d_call: TRBD2; cdr3_aa: CASSDSSGTGELFF; cdr3_nt: TGTGCCAGCAGTGATTCTAGCGGCACCGGGGAGCTGTTTTTT
clone_size: NA; v_call: TRBV29-1; j_call: TRBJ2-1; d_call: NA; cdr3_aa: CSGGRRAARYNEQFF; cdr3_nt: TGCAGCGGGGGGCGTCGGGCAGCTCGCTACAATGAGCAGTTCTTC
clone_size: NA; v_call: TRBV19; j_call: TRBJ2-5; d_call: TRBD1; cdr3_aa: CASSNRGQSYEVETQYF; cdr3_nt: TGTGCCAGTAGTAACCGGGGACAGTCCTACGAGGTGGAGACCCAGTACTTC
clone_size: once; v_call: TRBV6-5; j_call: TRBJ2-7; d_call: TRBD2; cdr3_aa: CASSRGIHYEQYF; cdr3_nt: TGTGCCAGCTCGCGGGGGATTCACTACGAGCAGTACTTC
clone_size: NA; v_call: TRBV4-1; j_call: TRBJ1-4; d_call: NA; cdr3_aa: CASSQPPPRDINEKLFF; cdr3_nt: TGCGCCAGCAGCCAACCTCCACCGCGGGACATAAATGAAAAACTGTTTTTT
clone_size: NA; v_call: TRBV6-5; j_call: TRBJ1-1; d_call: TRBD1; cdr3_aa: CASSYGVRTGDTEAFF; cdr3_nt: TGTGCCAGCAGTTACGGGGTTCGGACAGGGGACACTGAAGCTTTCTTT
clone_size: once; v_call: TRBV19; j_call: TRBJ2-6; d_call: NA; cdr3_aa: CASSIFLSGANVLTF; cdr3_nt: TGTGCCAGTAGTATTTTTCTCTCTGGGGCCAACGTCCTGACTTTC
clone_size: NA; v_call: TRBV5-1; j_call: TRBJ2-7; d_call: TRBD2; cdr3_aa: CASSLGLAGQTYEQYF; cdr3_nt: TGCGCCAGCAGCTTAGGACTAGCGGGGCAAACCTACGAGCAGTACTTC
clone_size: NA; v_call: TRBV25-1; j_call: TRBJ2-3; d_call: NA; cdr3_aa: CASTRFSTDTQYF; cdr3_nt: TGTGCCAGCACCAGGTTTAGCACAGATACGCAGTATTTT
clone_size: NA; v_call: TRBV9; j_call: TRBJ2-3; d_call: NA; cdr3_aa: CASSVEGGAAVTDTQYF; cdr3_nt: TGTGCCAGCAGCGTAGAGGGGGGGGCCGCAGTCACAGATACGCAGTATTTT
clone_size: NA; v_call: TRBV9; j_call: TRBJ2-7; d_call: TRBD2; cdr3_aa: CASSRLAGGNEQYF; cdr3_nt: TGTGCCAGCTCTCGACTGGCGGGAGGCAACGAGCAGTACTTC
clone_size: NA; v_call: TRBV4-3; j_call: TRBJ1-2; d_call: TRBD1; cdr3_aa: CASSPRGTEGGDGYTF; cdr3_nt: TGCGCCAGCAGCCCAAGGGGGACAGAGGGAGGAGATGGCTACACCTTC
clone_size: NA; v_call: TRBV3-1/TRBV3-2; j_call: TRBJ2-5; d_call: NA; cdr3_aa: CASSQDVLETQYF; cdr3_nt: TGTGCCAGCAGCCAAGACGTCTTGGAGACCCAGTACTTC
clone_size: NA; v_call: TRBV7-9; j_call: TRBJ2-7; d_call: TRBD1; cdr3_aa: CASSLDPQQGADEQYF; cdr3_nt: TGTGCCAGCAGCTTAGACCCACAACAGGGGGCTGATGAGCAGTACTTC
clone_size: NA; v_call: TRBV11-2; j_call: TRBJ2-7; d_call: NA; cdr3_aa: CASSLEPASYEQYF; cdr3_nt: TGTGCCAGCAGCTTAGAACCGGCGTCCTACGAGCAGTACTTC
clone_size: NA; v_call: TRBV9; j_call: TRBJ2-5; d_call: NA; cdr3_aa: CASSVGMAETQYF; cdr3_nt: TGTGCCAGCAGCGTGGGGATGGCGGAGACCCAGTACTTC
clone_size: few; v_call: TRBV4-3; j_call: TRBJ2-7; d_call: NA; cdr3_aa: CASSQKKAGPYEQYF; cdr3_nt: TGCGCCAGCAGCCAAAAAAAGGCGGGGCCCTACGAGCAGTACTTC
clone_size: NA; v_call: TRBV11-3; j_call: TRBJ2-5; d_call: NA; cdr3_aa: CASSKSAGQETQYF; cdr3_nt: TGTGCCAGCAGCAAAAGCGCGGGACAAGAGACCCAGTACTTC
clone_size: NA; v_call: TRBV4-2; j_call: TRBJ1-4; d_call: TRBD1; cdr3_aa: CASSLGTPGQGVTNEKLFF; cdr3_nt: TGTGCCAGCAGCCTAGGGACCCCGGGACAGGGAGTAACTAATGAAAAACTGTTTTTT
clone_size: NA; v_call: TRBV5-6; j_call: TRBJ2-5; d_call: NA; cdr3_aa: CASSLVVGVEKTQYF; cdr3_nt: TGTGCCAGCAGCTTGGTCGTGGGGGTGGAAAAGACCCAGTACTTC
clone_size: NA; v_call: TRBV12-3/TRBV12-4; j_call: TRBJ2-3; d_call: NA; cdr3_aa: CASSPKDTQYF; cdr3_nt: TGTGCCAGCAGCCCTAAGGATACGCAGTATTTT
clone_size: few; v_call: TRBV18; j_call: TRBJ2-5; d_call: NA; cdr3_aa: CASSPRETQYF; cdr3_nt: TGTGCCAGCTCACCACGGGAGACCCAGTACTTC
clone_size: NA; v_call: TRBV18; j_call: TRBJ1-2; d_call: NA; cdr3_aa: CASSPGINYGYTF; cdr3_nt: TGTGCCAGCTCGCCGGGGATTAACTATGGCTACACCTTC
clone_size: NA; v_call: TRBV7-2; j_call: TRBJ2-1; d_call: TRBD2; cdr3_aa: CASSLRGSGRNEQFF; cdr3_nt: TGTGCCAGCAGCTTAAGGGGTAGCGGGAGGAATGAGCAGTTCTTC
clone_size: few; v_call: TRBV3-1/TRBV3-2; j_call: TRBJ1-6; d_call: NA; cdr3_aa: CASSLTGNSPLHF; cdr3_nt: TGTGCCAGCAGCCTTACAGGGAATTCACCCCTCCACTTT
clone_size: NA; v_call: TRBV5-4; j_call: TRBJ1-1; d_call: NA; cdr3_aa: CASSLASMNTEAFF; cdr3_nt: TGTGCCAGCAGCTTGGCCAGCATGAACACTGAAGCTTTCTTT
clone_size: NA; v_call: TRBV7-9; j_call: TRBJ1-2; d_call: NA; cdr3_aa: CASSPGVGYGYTF; cdr3_nt: TGTGCCAGCAGTCCGGGGGTAGGCTATGGCTACACCTTC
clone_size: NA; v_call: TRBV4-2; j_call: TRBJ2-3; d_call: NA; cdr3_aa: CASSQDRDDTQYF; cdr3_nt: TGTGCCAGCAGCCAAGATAGGGACGATACGCAGTATTTT
clone_size: NA; v_call: TRBV12-1; j_call: TRBJ2-5; d_call: NA; cdr3_aa: CASSHDRGQETQYF; cdr3_nt: TGTGCCAGCAGCCATGACAGGGGCCAAGAGACCCAGTACTTC